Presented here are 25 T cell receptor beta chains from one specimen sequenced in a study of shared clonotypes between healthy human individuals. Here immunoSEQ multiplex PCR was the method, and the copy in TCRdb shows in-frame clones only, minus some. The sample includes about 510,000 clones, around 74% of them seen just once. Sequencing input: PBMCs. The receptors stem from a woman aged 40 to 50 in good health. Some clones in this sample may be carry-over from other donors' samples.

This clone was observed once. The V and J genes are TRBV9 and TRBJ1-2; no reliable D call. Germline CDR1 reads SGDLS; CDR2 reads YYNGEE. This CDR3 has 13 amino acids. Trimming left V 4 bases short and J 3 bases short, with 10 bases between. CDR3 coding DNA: TGTGCCAGCAGCCGGACGGAGGACTATGGCTACACCTTC. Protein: CASSRTEDYGYTF.

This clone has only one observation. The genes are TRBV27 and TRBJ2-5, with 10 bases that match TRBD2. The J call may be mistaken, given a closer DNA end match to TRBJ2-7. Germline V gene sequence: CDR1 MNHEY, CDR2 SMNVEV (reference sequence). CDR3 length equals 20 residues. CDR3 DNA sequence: TGTGCCAGCAGCTACCGAGTACCCCTAGCGGGAGCCGCTAAGTCCTACGAGCAGTACTTC. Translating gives CASSYRVPLAGAAKSYEQYF.

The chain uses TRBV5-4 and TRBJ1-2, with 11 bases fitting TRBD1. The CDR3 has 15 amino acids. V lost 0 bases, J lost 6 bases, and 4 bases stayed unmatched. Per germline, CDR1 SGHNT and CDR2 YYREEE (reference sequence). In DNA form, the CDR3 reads TGTGCCAGCAGCTTGGCGGACAGGGGGCTTCATGGCTACACCTTC. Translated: CASSLADRGLHGYTF.

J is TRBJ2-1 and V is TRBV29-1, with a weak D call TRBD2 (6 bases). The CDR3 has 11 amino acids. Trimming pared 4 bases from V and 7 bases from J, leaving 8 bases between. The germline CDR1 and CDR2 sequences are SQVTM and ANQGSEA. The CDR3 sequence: CSVAEGNEQFF. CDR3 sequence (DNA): TGCAGCGTTGCGGAGGGAAATGAGCAGTTCTTC.

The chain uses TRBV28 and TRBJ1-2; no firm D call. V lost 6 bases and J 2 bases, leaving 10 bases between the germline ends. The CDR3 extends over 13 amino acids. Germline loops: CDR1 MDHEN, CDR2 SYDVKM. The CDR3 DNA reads TGTGCCAGCAGCATGACGGCAAACTATGGCTACACCTTC. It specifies CASSMTANYGYTF.

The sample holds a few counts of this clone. The CDR3 coding sequence is TGTGCCAGCAGCCTGACCCGTTTGGACTACGAGCAGTACTTC. Its protein is CASSLTRLDYEQYF. The chain recombines TRBV2 with TRBJ2-7; D call uncertain. Trimming removed 6 bases from V and 3 bases from J, with 15 bases in between. In germline, CDR1 is SNHLY, CDR2 FYNNEI. The CDR3 has 14 amino acids.

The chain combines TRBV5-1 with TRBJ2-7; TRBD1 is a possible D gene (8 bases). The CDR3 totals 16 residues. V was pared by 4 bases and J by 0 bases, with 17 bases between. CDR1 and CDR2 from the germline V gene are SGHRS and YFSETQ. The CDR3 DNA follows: TGCGCCAGCAGCCTCGGACAGGGAGGGACCTCCTACGAGCAGTACTTC. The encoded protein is CASSLGQGGTSYEQYF.

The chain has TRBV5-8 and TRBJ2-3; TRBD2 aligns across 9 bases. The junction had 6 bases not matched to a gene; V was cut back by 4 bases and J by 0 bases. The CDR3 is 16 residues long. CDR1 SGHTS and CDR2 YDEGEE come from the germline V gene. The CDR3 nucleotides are TGTGCCAGCAGCGGCGGGAGGGCCCGTAGCACAGATACGCAGTATTTT. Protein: CASSGGRARSTDTQYF.

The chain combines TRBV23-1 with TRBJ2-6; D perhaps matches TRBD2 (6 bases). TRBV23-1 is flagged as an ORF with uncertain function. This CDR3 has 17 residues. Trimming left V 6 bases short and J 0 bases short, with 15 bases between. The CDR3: CASRREGMSSGANVLTF. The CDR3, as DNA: TGCGCCAGCAGGCGGGAAGGGATGAGCTCTGGGGCCAACGTCCTGACTTTC.

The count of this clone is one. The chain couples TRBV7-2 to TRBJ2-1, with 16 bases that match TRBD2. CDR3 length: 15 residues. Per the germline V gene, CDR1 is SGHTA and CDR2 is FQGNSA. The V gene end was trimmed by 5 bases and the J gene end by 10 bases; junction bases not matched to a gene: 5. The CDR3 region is CASSQGLAGGPEQFF. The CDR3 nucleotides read TGTGCCAGCAGCCAGGGACTAGCGGGAGGGCCGGAGCAGTTCTTC.

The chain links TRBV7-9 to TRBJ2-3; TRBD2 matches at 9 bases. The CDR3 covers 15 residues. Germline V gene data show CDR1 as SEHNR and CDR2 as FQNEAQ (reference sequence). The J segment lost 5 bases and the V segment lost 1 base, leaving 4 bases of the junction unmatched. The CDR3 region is CASSLVSSGIDTQYF. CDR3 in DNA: TGTGCCAGCAGCTTAGTTTCTAGCGGGATAGATACGCAGTATTTT.

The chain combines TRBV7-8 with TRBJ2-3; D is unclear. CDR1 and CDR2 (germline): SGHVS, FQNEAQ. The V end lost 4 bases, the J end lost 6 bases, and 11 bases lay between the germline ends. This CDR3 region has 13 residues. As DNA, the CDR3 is TGTGCCAGCAGCTACCCCCCTCCCGATACGCAGTATTTT. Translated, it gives CASSYPPPDTQYF.

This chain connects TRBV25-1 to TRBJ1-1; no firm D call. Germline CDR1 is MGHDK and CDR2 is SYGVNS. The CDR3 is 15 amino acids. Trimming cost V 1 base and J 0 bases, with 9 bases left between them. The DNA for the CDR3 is TGTGCCAGCAGTGAATCGGCCGGAATGAACACTGAAGCTTTCTTT. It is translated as CASSESAGMNTEAFF.

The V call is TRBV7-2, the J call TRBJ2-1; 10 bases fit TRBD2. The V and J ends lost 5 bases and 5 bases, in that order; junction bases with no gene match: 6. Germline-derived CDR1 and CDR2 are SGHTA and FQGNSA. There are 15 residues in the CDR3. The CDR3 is CASSTSGRGDNEQFF. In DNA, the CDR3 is TGTGCCAGCAGCACCAGCGGGAGGGGTGACAATGAGCAGTTCTTC.

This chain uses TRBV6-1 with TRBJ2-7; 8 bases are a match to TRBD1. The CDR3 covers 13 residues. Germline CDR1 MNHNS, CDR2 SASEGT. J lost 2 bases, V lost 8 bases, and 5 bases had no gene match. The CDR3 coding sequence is TGTGCCAGCTTAGGGACAGGAGCCTACGAGCAGTACTTC. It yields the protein CASLGTGAYEQYF.

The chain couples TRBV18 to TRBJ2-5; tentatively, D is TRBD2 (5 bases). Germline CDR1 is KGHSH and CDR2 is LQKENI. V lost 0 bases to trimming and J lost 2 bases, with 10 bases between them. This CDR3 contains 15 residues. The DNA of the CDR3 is TGTGCCAGCTCACCACCGCGGGCGGTACAAGAGACCCAGTACTTC. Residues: CASSPPRAVQETQYF.

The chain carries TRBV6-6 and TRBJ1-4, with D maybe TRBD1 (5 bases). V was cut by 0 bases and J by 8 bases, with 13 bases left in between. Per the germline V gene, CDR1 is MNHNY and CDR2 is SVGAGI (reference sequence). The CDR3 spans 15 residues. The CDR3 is CASSYSGRVGEKLFF. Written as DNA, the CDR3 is TGTGCCAGCAGTTACTCGGGCAGGGTGGGAGAAAAACTGTTTTTT.

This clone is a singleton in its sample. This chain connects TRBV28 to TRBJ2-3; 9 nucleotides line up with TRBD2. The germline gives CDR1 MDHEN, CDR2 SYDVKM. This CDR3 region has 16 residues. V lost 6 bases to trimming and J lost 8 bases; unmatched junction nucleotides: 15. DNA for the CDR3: TGTGCCAGCAGCTTTAGCGGGAGTATGGTTGAAGGTACGCAGTATTTT. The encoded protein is CASSFSGSMVEGTQYF.

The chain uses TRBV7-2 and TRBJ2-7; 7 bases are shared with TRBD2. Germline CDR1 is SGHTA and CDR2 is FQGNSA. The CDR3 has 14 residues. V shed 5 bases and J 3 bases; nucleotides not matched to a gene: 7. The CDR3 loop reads CASSPGGRIYEQYF. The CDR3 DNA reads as TGTGCCAGCAGCCCCGGGGGGAGGATCTACGAGCAGTACTTC.

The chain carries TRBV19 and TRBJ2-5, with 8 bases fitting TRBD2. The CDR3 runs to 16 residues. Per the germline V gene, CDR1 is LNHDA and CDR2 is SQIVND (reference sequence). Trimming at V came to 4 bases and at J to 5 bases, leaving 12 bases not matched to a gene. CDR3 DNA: TGTGCCAGTAGTACCCGCACTAGCGGAGGGGGGGAGACCCAGTACTTC. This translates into CASSTRTSGGGETQYF.

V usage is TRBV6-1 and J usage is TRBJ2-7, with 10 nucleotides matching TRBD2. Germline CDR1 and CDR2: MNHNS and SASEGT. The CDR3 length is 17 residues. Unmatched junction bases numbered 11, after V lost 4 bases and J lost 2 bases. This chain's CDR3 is CASSGLSSGSRTYEQYF. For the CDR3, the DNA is TGTGCCAGCAGTGGACTTTCTAGCGGGAGCCGAACCTACGAGCAGTACTTC.

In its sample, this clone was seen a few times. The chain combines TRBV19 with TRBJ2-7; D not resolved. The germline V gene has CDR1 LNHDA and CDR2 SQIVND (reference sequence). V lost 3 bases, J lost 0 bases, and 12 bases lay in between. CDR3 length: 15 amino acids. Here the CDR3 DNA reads TGTGCCAGTAGTATTGGTCCAGGAGACTCCTACGAGCAGTACTTC. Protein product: CASSIGPGDSYEQYF. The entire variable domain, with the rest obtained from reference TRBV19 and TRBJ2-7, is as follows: DGGITQSPKYLFRKEGQNVTLSCEQNLNHDAMYWYRQDPGQGLRLIYYSQIVNDFQKGDIAEGYSVSREKKESFPLTVTSAQKNPTAFYLCASSIGPGDSYEQYFGPGTRLTVT.

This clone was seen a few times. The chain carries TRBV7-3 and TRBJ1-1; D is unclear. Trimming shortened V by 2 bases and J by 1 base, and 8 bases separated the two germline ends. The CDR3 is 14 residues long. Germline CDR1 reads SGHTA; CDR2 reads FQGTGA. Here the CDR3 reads CASSLSGPNTEAFF. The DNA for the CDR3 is TGTGCCAGCAGCTTATCAGGACCGAACACTGAAGCTTTCTTT. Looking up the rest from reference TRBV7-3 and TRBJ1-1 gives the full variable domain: GAGVSQTPSNKVTEKGKYVELRCDPISGHTALYWYRQSLGQGPEFLIYFQGTGAADDSGLPNDRFFAVRPEGSVSTLKIQRTERGDSAVYLCASSLSGPNTEAFFGQGTRLTVV.

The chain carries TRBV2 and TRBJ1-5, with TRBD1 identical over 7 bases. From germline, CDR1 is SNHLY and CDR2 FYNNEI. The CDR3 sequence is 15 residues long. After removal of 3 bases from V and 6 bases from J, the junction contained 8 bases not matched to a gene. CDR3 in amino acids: CASSDQAGGLQPQHF. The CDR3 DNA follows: TGTGCCAGCAGTGACCAGGCAGGGGGACTTCAGCCCCAGCATTTT.

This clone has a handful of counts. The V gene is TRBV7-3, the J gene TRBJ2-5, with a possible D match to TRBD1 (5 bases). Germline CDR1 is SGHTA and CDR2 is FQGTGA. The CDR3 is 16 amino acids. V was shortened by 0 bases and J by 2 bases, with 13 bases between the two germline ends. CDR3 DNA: TGTGCCAGCAGCTTAACGGGCGTAGGGGCACAAGAGACCCAGTACTTC. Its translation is CASSLTGVGAQETQYF. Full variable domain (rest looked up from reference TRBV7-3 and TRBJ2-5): GAGVSQTPSNKVTEKGKYVELRCDPISGHTALYWYRQSLGQGPEFLIYFQGTGAADDSGLPNDRFFAVRPEGSVSTLKIQRTERGDSAVYLCASSLTGVGAQETQYFGPGTRLLVL.